The clone carrying this TCR beta chain was detected only a few times. The target antigen is unknown. This record comes from a study of CD8 T cells in ankylosing spondylitis. Overall study results and limits: According to the report, clones linked to the disease were significantly enriched in matched synovial fluid samples taken from ankylosing spondylitis patients. Several highly homologous variants made up a TCR beta motif, and this motif appeared characteristic of ankylosing spondylitis blood. Existing reports had already noted some motif variants in reactive arthritis synovial fluid and blood.

The CDR3 is made up of 13 amino acids. Germline V CDR1 and CDR2: SGHTA, FQGNSA. V lost 4 bases to trimming and J lost 5 bases; unmatched junction nucleotides: 4. TCRdb reprocessed the 5' RACE reads with MiXCR, giving one entry per CDR3 protein. The table lists 300,000 to 350,000 distinct CDR3 sequences, about a fifth of them singletons. Sample: blood, either unsorted or a sorted T cell fraction (not recorded which). The receptor was derived from a female donor with ankylosing spondylitis or in good health (not recorded which). This sequence joins TRBV7-2 and TRBJ2-5; 7 positions agree with TRBD2. CDR3 region: CASSSGLDETQYF. CDR3 in DNA: TGTGCCAGCAGCTCCGGACTAGACGAGACCCAGTACTTC.